The 6 T cell receptor beta chains presented below share a single source sample, sequenced in a study of CD8+CD57+ T cells in acquired aplastic anemia. Investigators profiled TCR beta VDJ and CDR3 from genomic DNA template. One entry per CDR3 protein, called by TCRdb with MiXCR from the reads. The table includes 150,000 to 200,000 distinct CDR3 sequences, around three fifths detected once. Material for sequencing was sorted CD4+, CD8+, or CD8+CD57+ T cells (not recorded which) from PBMCs. All receptors come from a human donor with severe aplastic anemia or a healthy control (not recorded which).

The chain couples TRBV7-6 to TRBJ2-3; tentatively, D is TRBD2 (6 bases). Trimming took off 1 base at V and 1 base at J, with 9 bases between the two ends. The CDR3 is made up of 15 amino acids. Germline loops: CDR1 SGHVS, CDR2 FNYEAQ. CDR3 sequence: CASSLGPSGTDTQYF. CDR3 nucleotide sequence: TGTGCCAGCAGCTTAGGGCCTAGCGGCACAGATACGCAGTATTTT.

The chain has TRBV20-1 and TRBJ2-3; tentative D call: TRBD1 (6 bases). Germline lookup yields CDR1 DFQATT and CDR2 SNEGSKA (reference sequence). Between the trimmed V and J ends, which lost 1 base and 7 bases, there was a span of 21 bases. The CDR3 is made up of 16 amino acids. The CDR3 DNA reads TGCAGTGCTAGAGTTGATTGGTCAGGGGAGTTGAATACGCAGTATTTT. It yields the protein CSARVDWSGELNTQYF.

This clonotype was found many times. The chain couples TRBV19 to TRBJ1-4; a possible D gene is TRBD1 (6 bases). CDR3 length equals 15 residues. V lost 3 bases and J 7 bases, leaving 15 bases between the germline ends. Germline CDR1 is LNHDA and CDR2 is SQIVND (reference sequence). Here the CDR3 reads CASSIWGAVGEKLFF. DNA for the CDR3: TGTGCCAGTAGTATCTGGGGGGCGGTAGGTGAAAAACTGTTTTTT.

The rearrangement joins TRBV14 to TRBJ2-1; 10 positions match TRBD2. Germline CDR1 is SGHDN and CDR2 is FVKESK. The CDR3 is 16 residues long. V lost 1 base to trimming and J lost 4 bases; unmatched junction nucleotides: 4. The CDR3 spells CASSQVPAGGYNEQFF. The DNA of the CDR3 is TGTGCCAGCAGCCAAGTACCAGCGGGAGGGTACAATGAGCAGTTCTTC.

The chain links TRBV10-3 to TRBJ2-7; 10 bases fit TRBD1. Germline-derived CDR1 and CDR2 are ENHRY and SYGVKD. V was pared by 7 bases and J by 0 bases, with 6 bases of the junction left unmatched. The CDR3 has 15 residues. The CDR3, as DNA: TGTGCCATCACCAAGGGACAGGGGAACTCCTACGAGCAGTACTTC. Its protein is CAITKGQGNSYEQYF.

In this sample, this clonotype turned up many times. The V call is TRBV2, the J call TRBJ2-5; 10 bases agree with TRBD1. Germline lookup yields CDR1 SNHLY and CDR2 FYNNEI. The junction had 12 bases not matched to a gene; V was cut back by 7 bases and J by 4 bases. The CDR3 is made up of 16 amino acids. The CDR3 sequence is CASILKGQGRGETQYF. Here the CDR3 DNA reads TGTGCCAGCATCCTAAAGGGACAGGGGAGAGGAGAGACCCAGTACTTC.